The 28 T cell receptor beta chains below were found in one sample sequenced in a study of T cell responses to AZD1222 COVID-19 vaccine. Generated by immunoSEQ multiplex PCR, the TCRdb table keeps only in-frame clones and is missing some. The data contain about 110,000 clones, 89% of them singletons. This specimen was peripheral blood, taken on day 0 of AZD1222 vaccination. All receptors derive from an adult in good health.

J is TRBJ2-1 and V is TRBV4-2, with 11 nucleotides matching TRBD2. This CDR3 region has 19 residues. V trimming: 0 bases; J trimming: 7 bases; junction bases outside the gene matches: 14. Looked up from germline, CDR1 is LGHNA and CDR2 is YNFKEQ. In nucleotides, the CDR3 is TGTGCCAGCAGCCAAGACGTGACAGGGTTACTAGCGGGAGTGAATGAGCAGTTCTTC. Translated: CASSQDVTGLLAGVNEQFF.

The chain has TRBV6-4 and TRBJ2-3, with D tentatively TRBD2 (6 bases). Germline V lookup: CDR1 MRHNA, CDR2 SNTAGT. This CDR3 is built from 14 residues. With 10 bases removed from V and 4 bases from J, the gap between germline ends came to 18 bases. CDR3 region: CATRGGRGADTQYF. The CDR3 DNA reads TGTGCCACCCGAGGAGGGAGAGGTGCAGATACGCAGTATTTT.

The sample holds one count of this clone. This rearrangement joins TRBV5-1 to TRBJ1-2, with 9 nucleotides matching TRBD1. Germline assignment: CDR1 SGHRS and CDR2 YFSETQ. Unmatched junction bases numbered 1, after V lost 0 bases and J lost 4 bases. CDR3 length: 14 amino acids. CDR3 residues: CASSLDRGLYGYTF. The CDR3 DNA reads as TGCGCCAGCAGCTTGGACAGGGGGCTCTATGGCTACACCTTC.

This clone appeared once. The rearrangement links TRBV6-6 to TRBJ2-3; unclear D gene. V gave up 5 bases and J gave up 4 bases, with 13 bases separating them. Germline V gene lookup returns CDR1 MNHNY and CDR2 SVGAGI (reference sequence). The CDR3 spans 14 residues. The chain's CDR3 is CASSPSDRADTQYF. DNA of the CDR3: TGTGCCAGCAGTCCCTCAGACCGGGCAGATACGCAGTATTTT.

The rearrangement joins TRBV3-1 (or the pseudogene TRBV3-2) to TRBJ1-5; D might be TRBD1 (5 bases). V gave up 6 bases and J gave up 9 bases, with 15 bases separating them. The CDR3 consists of 13 residues. Germline CDR1 and CDR2: LGHDT and YNNKEL (reference sequence). The CDR3 protein is CASSKGEYGPQHF. CDR3 nucleotides: TGTGCCAGCAGTAAAGGGGAGTATGGGCCCCAGCATTTT.

V is TRBV19 and J is TRBJ1-4; TRBD1 aligns across 7 bases. CDR1 is LNHDA, CDR2 SQIVND, per germline (reference sequence). J was trimmed by 8 bases and V by 6 bases; bases with no gene match: 12. The CDR3 has 15 residues. The DNA for the CDR3 is TGTGCCAGTAGCCAAGCCGGGACAGCGTCGGAAAAACTGTTTTTT. It yields the protein CASSQAGTASEKLFF.

The count of this clone is one. The genes are TRBV7-2 and TRBJ1-1; D may be TRBD1 (6 bases). The V gene lost 2 bases and the J gene lost 1 base, with 11 bases spanning the gap. Germline V gene lookup returns CDR1 SGHTA and CDR2 FQGNSA. There are 15 residues in the CDR3. CDR3 DNA: TGTGCCAGCAGCTTATCCGGGACACAGAACACTGAAGCTTTCTTT. Its translation: CASSLSGTQNTEAFF.

V gene TRBV7-9 combines with J gene TRBJ2-1; D ambiguous. Germline loops: CDR1 SEHNR, CDR2 FQNEAQ (reference sequence). This CDR3 has 14 residues. Trimming stripped 1 base from V and 4 bases from J, with 8 bases between. CDR3 DNA: TGTGCCAGCAGCTTAGGACGGCCTTACAATGAGCAGTTCTTC. Residues: CASSLGRPYNEQFF.

The chain uses TRBV9 and TRBJ1-1, with 7 bases fitting TRBD1. CDR3 length: 16 residues. Germline CDR1 reads SGDLS; CDR2 reads YYNGEE. Unmatched junction bases numbered 13, after V lost 3 bases and J lost 5 bases. CDR3 sequence reads: CASSARSGTALTEAFF. CDR3 nucleotides: TGTGCCAGCAGCGCGCGCTCCGGGACAGCGCTAACTGAAGCTTTCTTT.

This clone was recorded only once. The J gene is TRBJ2-5, the V gene TRBV3-1 (or the pseudogene TRBV3-2); 9 nucleotides align to TRBD1. The CDR3 spans 15 residues. Germline V gene data show CDR1 as LGHDT and CDR2 as YNNKEL (reference sequence). With V trimmed by 3 bases and J by 5 bases, 7 bases remained unmatched. CDR3 coding DNA: TGTGCCAGCAGCCACAACAGGGGGCAGAAGGAGACCCAGTACTTC. It is translated as CASSHNRGQKETQYF.

The gene calls are TRBV9 and TRBJ2-1; TRBD1 aligns across 7 bases. The trim removed 4 bases at V and 4 bases at J, leaving 5 bases unmatched. The CDR3 runs to 14 residues. Per germline, CDR1 SGDLS and CDR2 YYNGEE. CDR3 loop: CASSSQTGYNEQFF. The CDR3 region has the DNA TGTGCCAGCAGCTCCCAGACAGGGTACAATGAGCAGTTCTTC.

The chain recombines TRBV18 with TRBJ2-1; 14 bases match TRBD2. Germline-derived CDR1 and CDR2 are KGHSH and LQKENI. CDR3 length: 17 residues. J was trimmed by 9 bases and V by 2 bases; bases with no gene match: 9. Here the CDR3 DNA reads TGTGCCAGCTCACCATCGGTAGGGACTAGCGGGGGAGGTGAGCAGTTCTTC. It is translated as CASSPSVGTSGGGEQFF.

The V and J genes are TRBV6-5 and TRBJ1-1; 7 bases are a match to TRBD1. CDR1 is MNHEY, CDR2 SVGAGI, per germline. The trim removed 5 bases at V and 7 bases at J, leaving 13 bases unmatched. There are 15 residues in the CDR3. The CDR3 sequence is CASSKSSTGQSEAFF. CDR3 in DNA: TGTGCCAGCAGTAAAAGCTCGACAGGGCAAAGTGAAGCTTTCTTT.

The CDR3 reads CASSLASGKANEQFF. DNA of the CDR3: TGTGCCAGCAGCTTAGCTAGCGGGAAGGCCAATGAGCAGTTCTTC. J is TRBJ2-1 and V is TRBV7-6; 8 positions match TRBD2. The CDR3 runs to 15 residues. The V gene end was trimmed by 0 bases and the J gene end by 6 bases; junction bases not matched to a gene: 4. Germline V gene sequence: CDR1 SGHVS, CDR2 FNYEAQ.

Here the CDR3 DNA reads TGTGCCAGTAGTATAGGGACACTTGAGAATCAGCCCCAGCATTTT. Protein product: CASSIGTLENQPQHF. This chain joins TRBV19 and TRBJ1-5; D possibly corresponds to TRBD1 (5 bases). CDR1 LNHDA and CDR2 SQIVND come from the germline V gene (reference sequence). V was clipped by 1 base and J by 4 bases, with 11 bases between them. This CDR3 has 15 amino acids. The variable domain in full, completed from reference TRBV19 and TRBJ1-5, reads DGGITQSPKYLFRKEGQNVTLSCEQNLNHDAMYWYRQDPGQGLRLIYYSQIVNDFQKGDIAEGYSVSREKKESFPLTVTSAQKNPTAFYLCASSIGTLENQPQHFGDGTRLSIL.

The chain recombines TRBV25-1 with TRBJ2-5; 8 positions match TRBD1. V shed 4 bases and J 7 bases; nucleotides not matched to a gene: 11. The CDR3 loop spans 15 amino acids. CDR1 MGHDK and CDR2 SYGVNS come from the germline V gene. CDR3 nucleotide sequence: TGTGCCAGCAGTGTCCGGGACAGGCTTGGCCTGACCCAGTACTTC. Its protein product is CASSVRDRLGLTQYF.

J is TRBJ1-6 and V is TRBV6-5, with D perhaps TRBD1 (5 bases). CDR1 and CDR2 (germline): MNHEY, SVGAGI. The V gene lost 4 bases and the J gene lost 13 bases, with 11 bases spanning the gap. This CDR3 spans 12 amino acids. Here the CDR3 reads CASSSGTGPLHF. DNA of the CDR3: TGTGCCAGCAGTTCTGGGACGGGGCCCCTCCACTTT.

This chain uses TRBV4-2 with TRBJ2-1; TRBD2 agrees at 11 bases. The CDR3 extends over 18 amino acids. From germline, CDR1 is LGHNA and CDR2 YNFKEQ. V dropped 1 base and J dropped 4; count of bases not matched to a gene: 9. The DNA of the CDR3 is TGTGCCAGCAGCCAAGGAGGGGTTTCTAGCGGGAGGTACAATGAGCAGTTCTTC. Protein: CASSQGGVSSGRYNEQFF.

The chain carries TRBV19 and TRBJ2-1; TRBD2 agrees at 14 bases. The trim removed 5 bases at V and 1 base at J, leaving 4 bases unmatched. The CDR3 consists of 17 residues. Germline values: CDR1 LNHDA, CDR2 SQIVND (reference sequence). CDR3 sequence: CASSGGLAGGSYNEQFF. The CDR3 DNA follows: TGTGCCAGTAGTGGCGGACTAGCGGGGGGTTCCTACAATGAGCAGTTCTTC.

The chain combines TRBV5-4 with TRBJ2-1; 8 positions agree with TRBD2. CDR3 length equals 16 residues. The ends lost 2 bases at V and 4 bases at J; junction bases unmatched: 8. CDR1 SGHNT and CDR2 YYREEE come from the germline V gene (reference sequence). The CDR3 protein is CASSFERELSYNEQFF. The CDR3 DNA reads as TGTGCCAGCAGCTTCGAGCGGGAGCTTTCATACAATGAGCAGTTCTTC.

This chain joins TRBV6-6 and TRBJ1-6; D call uncertain. CDR1 is MNHNY and CDR2 is SVGAGI in the germline V gene (reference sequence). Trimming cost V 5 bases and J 6 bases, with 20 bases left between them. This CDR3 is built from 17 residues. The CDR3 nucleotides are TGTGCCAGCAGTCGAACCACCGGGCCTGGGGTTAATTCACCCCTCCACTTT. Protein sequence: CASSRTTGPGVNSPLHF.

The chain joins TRBV6-1 to TRBJ2-1; D gene ambiguous. The V and J ends lost 3 bases and 12 bases respectively, with 15 bases between them. Germline V CDR1 and CDR2: MNHNS, SASEGT. The CDR3 is 13 amino acids. CDR3 coding DNA: TGTGCCAGCAGTGAGCTCCAGAGGCCGGGGCAGTTCTTC. Translation gives CASSELQRPGQFF.

The rearrangement uses TRBV7-2 and TRBJ1-4; D remains ambiguous. Trimming stripped 4 bases from V and 7 bases from J, with 13 bases between. Germline values: CDR1 SGHTA, CDR2 FQGNSA. CDR3 length: 14 amino acids. The DNA for the CDR3 is TGTGCCAGCAGCTCCCGGCCAGGTGGTGAAAAACTGTTTTTT. The encoded protein is CASSSRPGGEKLFF.

The V gene is TRBV5-1, the J gene TRBJ2-7, with D maybe TRBD1 (6 bases). Germline CDR1 SGHRS, CDR2 YFSETQ. This CDR3 comprises 12 residues. V lost 4 bases and J 5 bases, leaving 10 bases between the germline ends. CDR3 DNA: TGCGCCAGCAGCGAACAGGGTAACGAGCAGTACTTC. Residues: CASSEQGNEQYF.

This clone was observed a handful of times. The chain has TRBV4-1 and TRBJ1-1; the D gene is possibly TRBD1 (6 bases). Looked up from germline, CDR1 is MGHRA and CDR2 is YSYEKL. Trimming cost V 0 bases and J 6 bases, with 14 bases left between them. The CDR3 is 15 amino acids. CDR3 region: CASSQEAGVSPEAFF. The CDR3 DNA follows: TGCGCCAGCAGCCAAGAGGCAGGGGTGTCACCTGAAGCTTTCTTT.

V and J are TRBV3-1 (or the pseudogene TRBV3-2) and TRBJ1-5; D not resolved. Germline CDR1 and CDR2: LGHDT and YNNKEL (reference sequence). V was clipped by 1 base and J by 7 bases, with 11 bases between them. This CDR3 spans 14 amino acids. CDR3 sequence reads: CASSQVTVEQPQHF. The CDR3 DNA follows: TGTGCCAGCAGCCAAGTAACGGTCGAACAGCCCCAGCATTTT.

This clone appeared a single time. This rearrangement joins TRBV6-5 to TRBJ1-3; D is ambiguous. In germline, CDR1 is MNHEY, CDR2 SVGAGI. The CDR3 has 14 amino acids. Trimming stripped 6 bases from V and 3 bases from J, with 12 bases between. The DNA for the CDR3 is TGTGCCAGCAGGGGAACGAGGTTTGGAAACACCATATATTTT. Translation gives CASRGTRFGNTIYF.

The chain couples TRBV27 to TRBJ2-1, with D unresolved. The V end was cut by 5 bases, the J end by 3 bases, with 20 bases between. Germline CDR1 MNHEY, CDR2 SMNVEV (reference sequence). The length of the CDR3 is 17 residues. DNA of the CDR3: TGTGCCAGCAGTCCTCTGACTGGCTCCTTCAACTACAATGAGCAGTTCTTC. As protein: CASSPLTGSFNYNEQFF.